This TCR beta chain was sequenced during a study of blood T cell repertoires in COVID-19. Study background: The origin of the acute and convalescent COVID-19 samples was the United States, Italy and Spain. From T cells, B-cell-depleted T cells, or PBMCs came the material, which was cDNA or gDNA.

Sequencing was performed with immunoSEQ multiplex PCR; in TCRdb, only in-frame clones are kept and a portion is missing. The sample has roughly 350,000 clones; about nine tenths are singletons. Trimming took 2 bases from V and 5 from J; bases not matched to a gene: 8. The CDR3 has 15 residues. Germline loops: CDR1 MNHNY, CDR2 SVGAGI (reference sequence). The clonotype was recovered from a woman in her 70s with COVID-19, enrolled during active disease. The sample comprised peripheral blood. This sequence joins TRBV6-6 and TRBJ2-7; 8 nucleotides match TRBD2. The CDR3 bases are TGTGCCAGCAGTTACCCGGGGGGGGCAAAGGACGAGCAGTACTTC. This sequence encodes CASSYPGGAKDEQYF.